These 26 T cell receptor beta chains came from one sample sequenced in a study of cytomegalovirus exposure and HLA in healthy donors. Method: immunoSEQ multiplex PCR; TCRdb's copy keeps in-frame clones and lacks some. The sample shows tens of thousands of clones, around nine tenths of them seen only once. Sequenced: PBMCs. These receptors were taken from a young man in good health and CMV-seronegative.

The V call is TRBV5-8, the J call TRBJ2-7, with TRBD1 as a possible D gene (6 bases). The CDR3 is 14 residues long. Germline V gene lookup returns CDR1 SGHTS and CDR2 YDEGEE. V shed 4 bases and J shed 5 bases, with 16 bases lying between them. CDR3 DNA sequence: TGTGCCAGCAGCCCCGGGACATCTTTTAACGAGCAGTACTTC. This codes for CASSPGTSFNEQYF. The variable domain in full, with the rest retrieved from reference TRBV5-8 and TRBJ2-7, is EAGVTQSPTHLIKTRGQQATLRCSPISGHTSVYWYQQALGLGLQFLLWYDEGEERNRGNFPPRFSGRQFPNYSSELNVNALELEDSALYLCASSPGTSFNEQYFGPGTRLTVT.

The chain links TRBV28 to TRBJ2-7; 8 bases map to TRBD1. With V trimmed by 4 bases and J by 2 bases, 16 bases remained unmatched. The CDR3 length is 18 residues. Germline V gene data show CDR1 as MDHEN and CDR2 as SYDVKM. The CDR3 DNA sequence: TGTGCCAGCAGTTACCCAATCCTCCGGGGACAGGCCACCTACGAGCAGTACTTC. It specifies CASSYPILRGQATYEQYF.

V gene TRBV5-5 combines with J gene TRBJ1-2; possible D gene TRBD1, 5 bases. V gave up 0 bases and J gave up 4 bases, with 16 bases separating them. The CDR3 consists of 16 residues. Germline values: CDR1 SGHKS, CDR2 YYEKEE (reference sequence). The CDR3 coding sequence is TGTGCCAGCAGCTTGGCGGCAGGGTGGCGGAGCTATGGCTACACCTTC. Translated, it gives CASSLAAGWRSYGYTF.

The rearrangement links TRBV7-8 to TRBJ1-1; a possible D gene is TRBD1 (5 bases). The CDR3 is 17 residues long. The germline gives CDR1 SGHVS, CDR2 FQNEAQ. The ends were cut back, 5 bases at V and 3 bases at J, with 22 bases in the middle. This CDR3 is CASSPVGGSRWDTEAFF. The CDR3 coding sequence is TGTGCCAGCAGCCCCGTGGGGGGATCGAGGTGGGACACTGAAGCTTTCTTT. Full variable domain (missing parts from reference TRBV7-8 and TRBJ1-1): GAGVSQSPRYKVAKRGQDVALRCDPISGHVSLFWYQQALGQGPEFLTYFQNEAQLDKSGLPSDRFFAERPEGSVSTLKIQRTQQEDSAVYLCASSPVGGSRWDTEAFFGQGTRLTVV.

V gene TRBV2 combines with J gene TRBJ1-5; 7 positions agree with TRBD1. V lost 2 bases and J lost 4; bases outside the gene matches: 2. CDR1 and CDR2 from the germline V gene are SNHLY and FYNNEI. This CDR3 contains 14 residues. CDR3 sequence: CASSEQGDNQPQHF. CDR3 bases: TGTGCCAGCAGTGAACAGGGGGATAATCAGCCCCAGCATTTT.

J is TRBJ2-1 and V is TRBV29-1; possible D gene TRBD1, 6 bases. The V end was cut by 6 bases, the J end by 0 bases, with 12 bases between. Germline-derived CDR1 and CDR2 are SQVTM and ANQGSEA. The CDR3 is 14 residues long. CDR3 loop: CSVDGTNSYNEQFF. The DNA of the CDR3 is TGCAGCGTGGACGGGACAAACTCCTACAATGAGCAGTTCTTC.

This chain joins TRBV11-2 and TRBJ1-2, with D maybe TRBD1 (6 bases). Germline V gives CDR1 SGHAT, CDR2 FQNNGV. The V end was cut by 3 bases, the J end by 4 bases, with 15 bases between. The CDR3 is 15 residues long. In DNA form, the CDR3 reads TGTGCCAGCAGCTTTTATCAGGACAGAGGCTATGGCTACACCTTC. It translates to CASSFYQDRGYGYTF.

The chain is built from TRBV6-4 and TRBJ2-2, with no clear D. Germline lookup yields CDR1 MRHNA and CDR2 SNTAGT. This CDR3 has 12 residues. Trimming pared 0 bases from V and 8 bases from J, leaving 4 bases between. The CDR3 bases are TGTGCCAGCAGTGACTCGCTAGGGGAGCTGTTTTTT. Amino acid sequence: CASSDSLGELFF.

The sample holds one count of this clone. The rearrangement links TRBV18 to TRBJ1-3; D uncertain. Germline V CDR1 and CDR2: KGHSH, LQKENI. V dropped 3 bases and J dropped 0 bases, with 12 bases sitting between them. This CDR3 contains 16 residues. CDR3 DNA sequence: TGTGCCAGCTCACCCCGGGAATCCAGCTCTGGAAACACCATATATTTT. This gives the protein CASSPRESSSGNTIYF.

The chain joins TRBV5-1 to TRBJ2-1; 10 bases fit TRBD2. The V and J ends lost 3 bases and 0 bases, in that order; junction bases with no gene match: 3. Germline CDR1 is SGHRS and CDR2 is YFSETQ. The CDR3 spans 16 residues. CDR3 residues: CASSSGLADSYNEQFF. CDR3 coding DNA: TGCGCCAGCAGCTCCGGACTAGCGGACTCCTACAATGAGCAGTTCTTC.

The chain links TRBV30 to TRBJ2-1; tentative D call: TRBD1 (6 bases). The V end was cut by 0 bases, the J end by 8 bases, with 11 bases between. The CDR3 covers 13 residues. The germline V gene has CDR1 GTSNPN and CDR2 SVGIG (reference sequence). The CDR3 DNA sequence: TGTGCCTGGAGTGTACAGGGAAGCTATGAGCAGTTCTTC. As protein: CAWSVQGSYEQFF. Combining the CDR3 with reference TRBV30 and TRBJ2-1 gives the whole variable domain SQTIHQWPATLVQPVGSPLSLECTVEGTSNPNLYWYRQAAGRGLQLLFYSVGIGQISSEVPQNLSASRPQDRQFILSSKKLLLSDSGFYLCAWSVQGSYEQFFGPGTRLTVL.

The chain employs TRBV11-3 and TRBJ2-1, with 11 nucleotides matching TRBD2. Germline V gene sequence: CDR1 SGHNT, CDR2 YENEEA. The CDR3 length is 15 residues. The V gene end was trimmed by 5 bases and the J gene end by 13 bases; junction bases not matched to a gene: 13. The CDR3 sequence is CASSLASRTSGRQFF. DNA for the CDR3: TGTGCCAGCAGCCTTGCCAGTCGGACTAGCGGGCGACAGTTCTTC.

V gene TRBV7-2 combines with J gene TRBJ1-2; no definite D call. Per the germline V gene, CDR1 is SGHTA and CDR2 is FQGNSA. V was clipped by 3 bases and J by 8 bases, with 10 bases between them. The CDR3 is 12 amino acids. CDR3 in DNA: TGTGCCAGCAGCTTGACTGAATCGGGCTACACCTTC. It codes for CASSLTESGYTF.

The V gene is TRBV5-1, the J gene TRBJ1-1; maybe TRBD1 (6 bases). Germline assignment: CDR1 SGHRS and CDR2 YFSETQ. Deletions cut 7 bases from V and 4 bases from J, with 17 bases between. The CDR3 runs 14 residues. CDR3: CASREGGLGTEAFF. The CDR3 nucleotides are TGCGCCAGCCGGGAGGGGGGGCTGGGCACTGAAGCTTTCTTT.

The V gene is TRBV18, the J gene TRBJ2-3; D is possibly TRBD2 (5 bases). The CDR3 extends over 16 amino acids. From germline, CDR1 is KGHSH and CDR2 LQKENI. Trimming took off 4 bases at V and 2 bases at J, with 16 bases between the two ends. This chain's CDR3 is CASSLLDRELTDTQYF. The CDR3 DNA follows: TGTGCCAGCTCACTGCTAGACCGGGAACTCACAGATACGCAGTATTTT.

This chain uses TRBV7-9 with TRBJ2-3, with TRBD2 matching 8 bases. CDR1 and CDR2 from the germline V gene are SEHNR and FQNEAQ (reference sequence). After removal of 1 base from V and 3 bases from J, the junction contained 9 bases not matched to a gene. The CDR3 contains 17 residues. The CDR3 reads CASSLEEREIGTDTQYF. As DNA, the CDR3 is TGTGCCAGCAGCTTAGAGGAGCGGGAGATAGGGACAGATACGCAGTATTTT.

V is TRBV6-5 and J is TRBJ2-7, with 9 bases aligning to TRBD1. The germline V gene encodes CDR1 MNHEY and CDR2 SVGAGI. Trimming removed 2 bases from V and 2 bases from J; junction bases left unmatched: 4. The CDR3 contains 15 residues. The CDR3 protein is CASSYDGQGTYEQYF. As DNA, the CDR3 is TGTGCCAGCAGTTACGACGGACAGGGGACCTACGAGCAGTACTTC.

This sequence joins TRBV5-1 and TRBJ2-2; TRBD2 matches 12 bases. The CDR3 spans 17 residues. V shed 4 bases and J 0 bases; nucleotides not matched to a gene: 4. Germline loops: CDR1 SGHRS, CDR2 YFSETQ. The DNA for the CDR3 is TGCGCCAGCAGCCTGACTAGCGGGAGAGCGAACACCGGGGAGCTGTTTTTT. Translation: CASSLTSGRANTGELFF.

The gene calls are TRBV5-1 and TRBJ1-2; no clear D gene. CDR1 and CDR2 from the germline V gene are SGHRS and YFSETQ. V dropped 0 bases and J dropped 4 bases, with 10 bases sitting between them. The CDR3 length is 14 residues. The CDR3 bases are TGCGCCAGCAGCTTGGGAGACTTAACCTATGGCTACACCTTC. This translates into CASSLGDLTYGYTF.

The J gene is TRBJ1-5, the V gene TRBV2; TRBD1 matches at 7 bases. The CDR3 is 14 residues long. The J segment lost 4 bases and the V segment lost 8 bases, leaving 8 bases of the junction unmatched. CDR1 and CDR2 from the germline V gene are SNHLY and FYNNEI. Here the CDR3 reads CASGTTGANQPQHF. The CDR3, as DNA: TGTGCCAGCGGGACAACAGGGGCAAATCAGCCCCAGCATTTT. The variable domain in full, completed from reference TRBV2 and TRBJ1-5, reads EPEVTQTPSHQVTQMGQEVILRCVPISNHLYFYWYRQILGQKVEFLVSFYNNEISEKSEIFDDQFSVERPDGSNFTLKIRSTKLEDSAMYFCASGTTGANQPQHFGDGTRLSIL.

The chain links TRBV11-3 to TRBJ2-2; tentatively, D is TRBD2 (5 bases). The CDR3 totals 13 residues. CDR1 is SGHNT, CDR2 YENEEA, per germline. Deletions cut 5 bases from V and 3 bases from J, with 7 bases between. The CDR3 nucleotides are TGTGCCAGCAGCCCCGGGGACACCGGGGAGCTGTTTTTT. Translating it yields CASSPGDTGELFF. Supplemented by reference TRBV11-3 and TRBJ2-2, the full variable domain reads EAGVVQSPRYKIIEKKQPVAFWCNPISGHNTLYWYLQNLGQGPELLIRYENEEAVDDSQLPKDRFSAERLKGVDSTLKIQPAELGDSAVYLCASSPGDTGELFFGEGSRLTVL.

V and J are TRBV27 and TRBJ2-2; D is possibly TRBD1 (6 bases). This CDR3 region has 15 residues. V lost 5 bases and J 10 bases, leaving 20 bases between the germline ends. Germline assignment: CDR1 MNHEY and CDR2 SMNVEV (reference sequence). The CDR3 bases are TGTGCCAGCAGTCAGCGACAGGACTGGGGCGAGGAGCTGTTTTTT. This gives the protein CASSQRQDWGEELFF.

CDR3 in amino acids: CASSSQTSSGNTIYF. For the CDR3, the DNA is TGTGCCAGCAGCTCACAAACAAGCTCTGGAAACACCATATATTTT. The chain uses TRBV6-5 and TRBJ1-3, with D hard to call. The CDR3 runs to 15 residues. Trimming left V 6 bases short and J 0 bases short, with 12 bases between. CDR1 MNHEY and CDR2 SVGAGI come from the germline V gene.

The chain combines TRBV27 with TRBJ2-7, with 9 bases lining up with TRBD1. The junction had 4 bases not matched to a gene; V was cut back by 3 bases and J by 4 bases. Per germline, CDR1 MNHEY and CDR2 SMNVEV (reference sequence). The CDR3 has 14 amino acids. CDR3 region: CASSLGQGTYEQYF. CDR3 nucleotides: TGTGCCAGCAGTTTGGGACAGGGTACTTACGAGCAGTACTTC.

The genes are TRBV5-1 and TRBJ2-7; TRBD2 matches 8 bases. Trimming at V came to 0 bases and at J to 4 bases, leaving 6 bases not matched to a gene. This CDR3 is built from 15 residues. Per the germline V gene, CDR1 is SGHRS and CDR2 is YFSETQ. CDR3 DNA sequence: TGCGCCAGCAGCTTGGACCTAGCGGGCGTTTACGAGCAGTACTTC. Translation gives CASSLDLAGVYEQYF.

CDR3 amino acids: CASSLGSGNEQYF. The CDR3 coding sequence is TGTGCCAGCAGCTTGGGTAGCGGGAACGAGCAGTACTTC. J is TRBJ2-7 and V is TRBV11-3; 8 bases are shared with TRBD2. This CDR3 is built from 13 residues. The germline V gene encodes CDR1 SGHNT and CDR2 YENEEA. V was clipped by 3 bases and J by 5 bases; unmatched bases: 3.